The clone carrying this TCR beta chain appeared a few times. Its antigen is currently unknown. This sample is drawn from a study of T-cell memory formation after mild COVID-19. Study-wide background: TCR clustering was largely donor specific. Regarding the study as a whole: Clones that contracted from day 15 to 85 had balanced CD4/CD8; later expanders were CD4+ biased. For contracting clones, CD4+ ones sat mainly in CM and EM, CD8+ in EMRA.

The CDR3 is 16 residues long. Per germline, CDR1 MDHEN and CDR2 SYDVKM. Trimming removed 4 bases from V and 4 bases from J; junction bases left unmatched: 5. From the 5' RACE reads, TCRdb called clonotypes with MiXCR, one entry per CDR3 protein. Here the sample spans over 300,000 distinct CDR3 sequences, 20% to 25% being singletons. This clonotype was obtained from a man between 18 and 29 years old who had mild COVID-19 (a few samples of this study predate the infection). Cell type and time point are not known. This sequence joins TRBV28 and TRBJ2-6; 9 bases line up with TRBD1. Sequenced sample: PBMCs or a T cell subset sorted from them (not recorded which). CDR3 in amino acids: CASSSWTGDGANVLTF. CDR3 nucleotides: TGTGCCAGCAGTTCATGGACAGGGGACGGGGCCAACGTCCTGACTTTC. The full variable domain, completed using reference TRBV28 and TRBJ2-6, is DVKVTQSSRYLVKRTGEKVFLECVQDMDHENMFWYRQDPGLGLRLIYFSYDVKMKEKGDIPEGYSVSREKKERFSLILESASTNQTSMYLCASSSWTGDGANVLTFGAGSRLTVL.